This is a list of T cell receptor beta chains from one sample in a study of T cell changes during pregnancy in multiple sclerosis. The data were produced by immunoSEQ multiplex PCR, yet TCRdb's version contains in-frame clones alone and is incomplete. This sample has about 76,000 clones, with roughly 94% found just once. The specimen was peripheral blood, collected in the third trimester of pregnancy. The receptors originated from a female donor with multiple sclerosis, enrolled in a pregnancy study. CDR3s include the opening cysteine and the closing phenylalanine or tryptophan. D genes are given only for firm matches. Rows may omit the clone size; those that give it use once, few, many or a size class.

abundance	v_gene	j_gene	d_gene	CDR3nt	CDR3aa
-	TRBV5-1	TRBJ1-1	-	TGCGCCAGCAGCCCGTTGGGGGCGAGCGCTTTCTTT	CASSPLGASAFF
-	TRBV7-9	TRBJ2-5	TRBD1	TGTGCCAGCAGCTTCGCCGGGACAGGGTCCTTGGAGACCCAGTACTTC	CASSFAGTGSLETQYF
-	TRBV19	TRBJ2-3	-	TGTGCCAGTAGTCCATATTCAGGCACAGATACGCAGTATTTT	CASSPYSGTDTQYF
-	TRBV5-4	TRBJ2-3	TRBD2	TGTGCCAGCAGCGTGGGACTAGCGGGGAGTTGGCTTCAAGCTACGCAGTATTTT	CASSVGLAGSWLQATQYF
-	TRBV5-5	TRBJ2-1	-	TGTGCCAGCAGCTTGGTCCCAGATCTCTCCTACAATGAGCAGTTCTTC	CASSLVPDLSYNEQFF
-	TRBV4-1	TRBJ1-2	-	TGCGCCAGCAGCCAAGGGGGAGGGAACGGCTACACCTTC	CASSQGGGNGYTF
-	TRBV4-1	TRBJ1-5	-	TGCGCCAGCAGCCAAGACGGGGGTCTGGGCAATCAGCCCCAGCATTTT	CASSQDGGLGNQPQHF
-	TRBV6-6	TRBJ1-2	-	TGTGCCAGCGACTTTGCTCAGGGCATACCAACTTATGGCTACACCTTC	CASDFAQGIPTYGYTF
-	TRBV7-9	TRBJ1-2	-	TGTGCCAGCAGCTTAAGCCCTTTAGGAGGCTATGGCTACACCTTC	CASSLSPLGGYGYTF
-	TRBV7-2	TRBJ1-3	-	TGTGCCAGCAGCTTAGGTTCGCAGGGGACCATATATTTT	CASSLGSQGTIYF
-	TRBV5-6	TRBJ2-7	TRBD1	TGTGCCAGCAGTAAGGGACAGTCGGCGTACTTC	CASSKGQSAYF
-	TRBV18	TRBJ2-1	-	TGTGCCAGCTCACCACTCGGAGGGGACTCCTACAATGAGCAGTTCTTC	CASSPLGGDSYNEQFF
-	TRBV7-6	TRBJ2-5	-	TGTGCCAGCAGCTTAGTACTTCAAGAGACCCAGTACTTC	CASSLVLQETQYF
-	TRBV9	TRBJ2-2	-	TGTGCCAGCAGCGTAGGGGGGGACCGGGGGACCGGGGAGCTGTTTTTT	CASSVGGDRGTGELFF
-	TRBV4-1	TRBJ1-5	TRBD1	TGCGCCAGCAGCCAGGGAACAGGGGGAGGGCAGCCCCAGCATTTT	CASSQGTGGGQPQHF
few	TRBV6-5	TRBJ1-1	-	TGTGCCAGCACCCCCTCGCGGGGTAACACTGAAGCTTTCTTT	CASTPSRGNTEAFF
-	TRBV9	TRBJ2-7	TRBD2	TGTGCCAGCAGCGTTAGCGGGGTAACCTACGAGCAGTACTTC	CASSVSGVTYEQYF
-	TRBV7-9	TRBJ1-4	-	TGTGCCAGCAGCTGGGGGCAGGTGCTTAATGAAAAACTGTTTTTT	CASSWGQVLNEKLFF
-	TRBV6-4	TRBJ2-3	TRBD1	TGTGCCAGCAGTGGAGGACAGGGGGCGGTTGATACGCAGTATTTT	CASSGGQGAVDTQYF
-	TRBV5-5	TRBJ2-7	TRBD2	TGTGCCAGCAGCTTGGAACTAGCGGACCTCTACGAGCAGTACTTC	CASSLELADLYEQYF
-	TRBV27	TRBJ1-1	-	TGTGCCAGCAGTTTTGGTGGCGGGGGCACTGAAGCTTTCTTT	CASSFGGGGTEAFF
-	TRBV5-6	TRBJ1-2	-	TGTGCCAGCAGCTTGTGGGGGGACTATGGCTACACCTTC	CASSLWGDYGYTF
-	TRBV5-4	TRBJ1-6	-	TGTGCCAGCAGCATACCCAGGGGCGAGAATTCACCCCTCCACTTT	CASSIPRGENSPLHF
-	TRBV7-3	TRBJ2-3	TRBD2	TGTGCCAGCCCCCCCGAGCGGGGGGGCCCCACAGATACGCAGTATTTT	CASPPERGGPTDTQYF
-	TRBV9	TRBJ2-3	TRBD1	TGTGCCAGCAGCGAGGGGGCTTGGGAGAGGGACACGCAGTATTTT	CASSEGAWERDTQYF
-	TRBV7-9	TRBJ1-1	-	TGTGCCAGCAGCTCAACAGGCTTTGACGGTAAGAACACTGAAGCTTTCTTT	CASSSTGFDGKNTEAFF
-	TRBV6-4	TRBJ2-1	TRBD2	TGTGCCAGCAGCCCCCAGGGTAGCGGGGGGGCAGGTGAGCAGTTCTTC	CASSPQGSGGAGEQFF